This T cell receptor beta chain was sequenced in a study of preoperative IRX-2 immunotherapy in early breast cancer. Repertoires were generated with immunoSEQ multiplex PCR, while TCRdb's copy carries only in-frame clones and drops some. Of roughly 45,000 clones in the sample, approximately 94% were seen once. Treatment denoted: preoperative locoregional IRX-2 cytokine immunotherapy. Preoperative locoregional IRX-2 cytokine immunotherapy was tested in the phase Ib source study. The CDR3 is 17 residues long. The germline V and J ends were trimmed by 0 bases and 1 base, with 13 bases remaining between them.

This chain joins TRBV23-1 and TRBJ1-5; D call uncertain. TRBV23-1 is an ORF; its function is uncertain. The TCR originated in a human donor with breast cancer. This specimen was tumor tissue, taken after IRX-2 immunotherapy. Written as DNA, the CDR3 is TGCGCCAGCAGTCAATCGTTTAAGGGTCGGAGCAATCAGCCCCAGCATTTT. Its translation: CASSQSFKGRSNQPQHF.